The clone carrying this T cell receptor (beta chain) was detected a few times. Its antigen is not known. TCRdb reprocessed the RACE reads via MiXCR and lists one record per CDR3 protein. The profile shows roughly 150,000 distinct CDR3 sequences, 12% of them singletons. The time point: patch test 2, 6 weeks after DPC sensitization. The treatment denotes: therapeutic diphenylcyclopropenone sensitization with weekly scalp DPC. Every donor had alopecia and was 18 to 70 years old; all were suitable for DPC. This CDR3 comprises 15 residues. The V gene's germline CDR1 is MNHEY and CDR2 SMNVEV (reference sequence). The V gene lost 5 bases and the J gene lost 2 bases, with 13 bases spanning the gap. The record originates from a study of human T cells and chemical hapten exposure. Study overall: The upper back received 0.01% DPC by patch testing, with results read at 6 days. The study traced per-sample TCR yield variation mainly to small differences in pooled library volumes.

Study-level results: Alopecia affected the donors, so their immune response may differ from healthy people's.

J is TRBJ1-5 and V is TRBV27; TRBD1 might be the D (6 bases). The sample in question was whole blood, obtained in connection with sensitization to the hapten diphenylcyclopropenone (DPC). The clonotype was recovered from a woman between 50 and 59 years old with alopecia areata. Some clones in this sample may be carry-over from other donors' samples. CDR3 nucleotide sequence: TGTGCCAGCAGTGCCAGGGGTTTTGGCAATCAGCCCCAGCATTTT. Translated: CASSARGFGNQPQHF.